This T cell receptor (beta chain) originates from a study of cytomegalovirus exposure and HLA in healthy donors. CDR1 MNHNY and CDR2 SVGAGI come from the germline V gene (reference sequence). The CDR3 has 14 amino acids. The ends were cut back, 2 bases at V and 4 bases at J, with 10 bases in the middle. This PCR relied on a set of 60 Vbeta primers and 13 Jbeta primers. Data came from immunoSEQ multiplex PCR; TCRdb stores just in-frame clones and leaves some out. The sample contains under 130,000 clones, about 80% of which appear only once. This TCR was recovered from a man in his fifties or sixties in good health and CMV-seropositive. The chain couples TRBV6-6 to TRBJ2-3, with D perhaps matching TRBD2 (5 bases). Sequenced sample: PBMCs. In DNA form, the CDR3 reads TGTGCCAGCAGTTACGGGGTCGGGGCAGATACGCAGTATTTT. Protein sequence: CASSYGVGADTQYF.